This TCR beta chain originates from a study of post-analysis software for immune sequencing data. At the level of the study: The patients showed relapsing-remitting, secondary progressive and progressive-relapsing multiple sclerosis courses.

Every TCR beta cDNA library bore unique molecular identifiers. Some 500,000 cDNA molecules were obtained per 1 to 10 million input T cells. One entry per CDR3 protein results from TCRdb running MiXCR on the PCR reads. The sample lists 700,000 to 800,000 distinct CDR3 sequences, 30% seen once, with 0.56% in the top ten. The germline CDR1 and CDR2 sequences are SGHRS and YFSETQ. The CDR3 runs 16 residues. V lost 4 bases, J lost 3 bases, and 6 bases stayed unmatched. This clonotype was observed a few times. Its antigen remains unknown. Overall study findings and caveats: Four to six TRBV segments, including TRBV5-6, TRBV5-1 and TRBV20-1, were more frequent in patients than controls.

This receptor was identified in a girl under 18 with multiple sclerosis. The specimen sequenced was blood. This chain joins TRBV5-1 and TRBJ2-4; 11 bases align to TRBD1. The CDR3 loop reads CASSPGQGVDKNIQYF. The CDR3 region has the DNA TGCGCCAGCAGCCCGGGACAGGGGGTAGACAAAAACATTCAGTACTTC.